This is a list of T cell receptor beta chains from one sample in a study of cytomegalovirus exposure and HLA in healthy donors. The data were produced by immunoSEQ multiplex PCR, yet TCRdb's version contains in-frame clones alone and is incomplete. The table has 150,000 to 200,000 clones, just over 75% seen once. Sequencing used PBMCs. The receptor set was obtained from a woman between 35 and 50 years old in good health and CMV-seronegative. Both conserved end residues are part of each CDR3. Fields, in order: D gene, J gene, V gene, clone size, CDR3 protein, CDR3 DNA. D genes are given only for firm matches. The size of a clone is reported for some rows only, either as once, few or many, or as a class for expanded clones.

>-|TRBJ1-1|TRBV29-1|-
CSVRSQPYGTTLRVAEAFF
TGCAGCGTTAGGTCGCAACCCTACGGGACAACCTTGAGGGTCGCTGAAGCTTTCTTT
>-|TRBJ2-7|TRBV5-4|-
CASSLDLYEQYF
TGTGCCAGCAGCTTGGACTTATACGAGCAGTACTTC
>-|TRBJ1-5|TRBV6-6|many
CASSPRTEQPQHF
TGTGCCAGCAGCCCTCGGACAGAGCAGCCCCAGCATTTT
>-|TRBJ2-3|TRBV9|-
CASTPQAASTDTQYF
TGTGCCAGCACCCCCCAAGCGGCTAGCACAGATACGCAGTATTTT
>-|TRBJ1-5|TRBV7-6|-
CASSLRDWGPYSNQPQHF
TGTGCCAGCAGCTTACGGGACTGGGGCCCCTATAGCAATCAGCCCCAGCATTTT
>-|TRBJ1-4|TRBV10-3|-
CAISESTGDNEKLFF
TGTGCCATCAGTGAGTCGACAGGTGATAATGAAAAACTGTTTTTT
>TRBD1|TRBJ2-1|TRBV5-1|-
CASSSGQGNNEQFF
TGCGCCAGCAGCTCGGGACAGGGGAACAATGAGCAGTTCTTC
>-|TRBJ1-5|TRBV28|once
CASSYPQESQPQHF
TGTGCCAGCAGTTATCCCCAGGAAAGTCAGCCCCAGCATTTT
>-|TRBJ2-5|TRBV7-7|-
CASSRGTGQETQYF
TGTGCTAGCAGTCGTGGCACAGGGCAAGAGACCCAGTACTTC
>TRBD1|TRBJ1-6|TRBV5-6|-
CASSSQGASSPLHF
TGTGCCAGCAGCTCACAGGGGGCTAGCTCACCCCTCCACTTT
>-|TRBJ1-1|TRBV2|-
CASRTEMNTEAFF
TGTGCCAGCAGGACAGAAATGAACACTGAAGCTTTCTTT
>-|TRBJ2-7|TRBV2|-
CASGRLSTLSSEQYF
TGTGCCAGCGGGAGACTCTCGACCCTCTCGAGCGAGCAGTACTTC
>TRBD2|TRBJ2-1|TRBV11-2|few
CASSSFTSGHNEQFF
TGTGCCAGCAGCAGCTTTACTAGCGGGCACAATGAGCAGTTCTTC
>TRBD1|TRBJ1-4|TRBV13|-
CASSFGTGGLFF
TGTGCCAGCAGCTTCGGGACAGGAGGACTGTTTTTT
>-|TRBJ2-7|TRBV5-1|-
CASSLQPGLSYEQYF
TGCGCCAGCAGCTTACAACCGGGACTTTCCTACGAGCAGTACTTC
>TRBD1|TRBJ2-7|TRBV11-2|-
CASSLGDRSRDEQYF
TGTGCCAGCAGCTTAGGGGACAGGAGCCGCGACGAGCAGTACTTC
>-|TRBJ2-7|TRBV18|-
CASSPRALLTEDYEQYF
TGTGCCAGCTCACCACGGGCTCTTTTGACGGAAGATTACGAGCAGTACTTC
>-|TRBJ1-2|TRBV9|-
CASTGRGDLTGNLHGYTF
TGTGCCAGCACCGGTAGAGGGGATCTGACAGGAAATCTTCATGGCTACACCTTC
>-|TRBJ2-7|TRBV7-8|-
CASSSNTYEQYF
TGTGCCAGCAGCTCTAATACGTACGAGCAGTACTTC
>-|TRBJ1-2|TRBV5-1|few
CASSLAQGNGYTF
TGCGCCAGCAGCTTGGCACAGGGAAATGGCTACACCTTC
>-|TRBJ1-1|TRBV5-6|-
CASSSKQRNTEAFF
TGTGCCAGCAGCTCCAAACAGAGGAACACTGAAGCTTTCTTT
>-|TRBJ1-4|TRBV6-5|-
CASSYILNEKLFF
TGTGCCAGCAGTTACATCCTAAATGAAAAACTGTTTTTT
>-|TRBJ2-2|TRBV28|-
CASSMTFWGAKNTGELFF
TGTGCCAGCAGTATGACCTTCTGGGGCGCCAAGAACACCGGGGAGCTGTTTTTT
>TRBD1|TRBJ2-7|TRBV25-1|-
CASSDRGHEQYF
TGTGCCAGCAGCGACAGGGGCCACGAGCAGTACTTC
>TRBD1|TRBJ2-1|TRBV6-5|-
CASSFTGGTLGEQFF
TGTGCCAGCAGTTTCACAGGGGGCACCTTGGGTGAGCAGTTCTTC
>-|TRBJ2-5|TRBV28|-
CASSKGLGGIETQYF
TGTGCCAGCAGCAAGGGGTTAGGGGGAATCGAGACCCAGTACTTC
>-|TRBJ1-1|TRBV27|-
CASSLRAGRTSTEAFF
TGTGCCAGCAGTTTAAGAGCAGGGCGAACCTCCACTGAAGCTTTCTTT
>-|TRBJ2-3|TRBV7-2|few
CASSLGVAEDTQYF
TGTGCCAGCAGCTTAGGGGTAGCGGAGGATACGCAGTATTTT
>-|TRBJ2-2|TRBV6-6|-
CASSYRSGDTGELFF
TGTGCCAGCAGTTACAGGTCAGGGGACACCGGGGAGCTGTTTTTT
>-|TRBJ2-2|TRBV9|-
CASSAYASSPGELFF
TGTGCCAGCAGCGCATACGCCTCTAGTCCCGGGGAGCTGTTTTTT
>-|TRBJ1-2|TRBV6-4|-
CASSADWGYGYTF
TGTGCCAGCAGTGCGGACTGGGGCTATGGCTACACCTTC
>-|TRBJ1-5|TRBV19|-
CASRGQNNQPQHF
TGTGCCAGTAGGGGCCAGAACAATCAGCCCCAGCATTTT
>-|TRBJ1-2|TRBV6-6|-
CASSKRSPGEGYTF
TGTGCCAGCAGCAAACGGAGCCCAGGGGAAGGCTACACCTTC
>TRBD1|TRBJ2-7|TRBV6-1|-
CASSQTGKVFEQYF
TGTGCCAGCAGTCAGACAGGGAAGGTGTTCGAGCAGTACTTC
>TRBD1|TRBJ2-2|TRBV5-1|-
CASSWTGVGELFF
TGCGCCAGCAGCTGGACAGGGGTCGGGGAGCTGTTTTTT
>TRBD1|TRBJ1-1|TRBV7-8|once
CASSRQGLNTEAFF
TGTGCCAGCAGCCGACAGGGATTGAACACTGAAGCTTTCTTT
>-|TRBJ1-1|TRBV28|-
CASSLVSGLNTEAFF
TGTGCCAGCAGTTTAGTTTCAGGGCTGAACACTGAAGCTTTCTTT
>TRBD1|TRBJ2-1|TRBV11-1|-
CASSPTPGQGEFF
TGTGCCAGCAGCCCTACCCCCGGACAGGGAGAGTTCTTC
>TRBD2|TRBJ2-7|TRBV10-2|few
CASAGLAGSGQYF
TGCGCCAGCGCAGGACTAGCGGGATCGGGGCAGTACTTC
>-|TRBJ1-3|TRBV5-4|-
CASSPDTSGNTIYF
TGTGCCAGCAGCCCGGACACTTCTGGAAACACCATATATTTT
>-|TRBJ1-1|TRBV19|-
CASSAGVWMNTEAFF
TGTGCCAGTAGTGCCGGGGTCTGGATGAACACTGAAGCTTTCTTT
>-|TRBJ1-2|TRBV6-5|-
CASTSQGLGGYTF
TGTGCCAGCACCTCTCAGGGCCTCGGAGGCTACACCTTC
>-|TRBJ2-7|TRBV19|-
CAGRPGSTYEQYF
TGTGCCGGAAGACCCGGGTCAACCTACGAGCAGTACTTC
>TRBD2|TRBJ2-7|TRBV5-1|-
CASSLAGVPYEQYF
TGCGCCAGCAGCCTAGCGGGAGTTCCCTACGAGCAGTACTTC
>-|TRBJ2-2|TRBV7-3|-
CASSLSLTGELFF
TGTGCCAGCAGCTTATCCTTAACCGGGGAGCTGTTTTTT
>TRBD2|TRBJ2-5|TRBV15|-
CATREGGPMETQYF
TGTGCCACCAGAGAGGGAGGGCCGATGGAGACCCAGTACTTC
>-|TRBJ1-3|TRBV6-6|-
CASSSTGNSGNTIYF
TGTGCCAGCAGTAGTACAGGGAACTCTGGAAACACCATATATTTT